The 14 T cell receptor beta chains reported below all come from one sample, sequenced in a study of blood T cell repertoires in COVID-19. Data came from immunoSEQ multiplex PCR; TCRdb stores just in-frame clones and leaves some out. The sample carries 150,000 or so clones, 87% recorded once. The sample taken for sequencing was peripheral blood. These receptors were taken from a human donor in a cohort sampled during active COVID-19.

The rearrangement links TRBV11-3 to TRBJ2-1; the match to TRBD2 covers 9 bases. V shed 7 bases and J 0 bases; nucleotides not matched to a gene: 19. The germline gives CDR1 SGHNT, CDR2 YENEEA. The CDR3 consists of 20 residues. The CDR3 reads CASNSFRGGGGLASYNEQFF. CDR3 bases: TGTGCCAGCAACAGCTTTAGAGGGGGAGGGGGACTAGCCTCCTACAATGAGCAGTTCTTC.

The chain uses TRBV5-4 and TRBJ1-6; the match to TRBD1 covers 7 bases. Germline CDR1 and CDR2: SGHNT and YYREEE (reference sequence). The V and J ends lost 5 bases and 7 bases, in that order; junction bases with no gene match: 6. The CDR3 extends over 14 amino acids. The CDR3 DNA is TGTGCCAGCAGGAGGGACAGAGGAAATTCACCCCTCCACTTT. As protein: CASRRDRGNSPLHF.

The rearrangement links TRBV19 to TRBJ1-5; 7 positions agree with TRBD1. Germline trimming cut 2 bases from V and 5 bases from J; bases unmatched to any gene: 6. CDR3 length: 15 residues. In germline, CDR1 is LNHDA, CDR2 SQIVND (reference sequence). CDR3 in amino acids: CASSIHTGVYQPQHF. DNA of the CDR3: TGTGCCAGTAGTATACACACAGGGGTATATCAGCCCCAGCATTTT.

The rearrangement joins TRBV2 to TRBJ1-4; D is unclear. The CDR3 extends over 12 amino acids. Trimming cost V 6 bases and J 7 bases, with 9 bases left between them. Per the germline V gene, CDR1 is SNHLY and CDR2 is FYNNEI. CDR3 nucleotides: TGTGCCAGCAGGAAATTCGGTGAAAAACTGTTTTTT. The encoded protein is CASRKFGEKLFF.

V usage is TRBV18 and J usage is TRBJ2-1; D remains ambiguous. Between the trimmed V and J ends, which lost 6 bases and 12 bases, there was a span of 21 bases. In germline, CDR1 is KGHSH, CDR2 LQKENI. The CDR3 loop spans 14 amino acids. DNA of the CDR3: TGTGCCAGCTCGCCGGAGAGCGCGGCCTATGGGCAGTTCTTC. As protein: CASSPESAAYGQFF.

This clone occurred once. The genes are TRBV7-6 and TRBJ2-7; 12 bases align to TRBD1. Looked up from germline, CDR1 is SGHVS and CDR2 is FNYEAQ. The CDR3 sequence is 16 residues long. J lost 6 bases, V lost 4 bases, and 10 bases had no gene match. The CDR3 sequence: CASSSHPGQGAGEQYF. DNA of the CDR3: TGTGCCAGCAGCTCGCACCCGGGACAGGGGGCGGGCGAGCAGTACTTC.

In the case of this clone: One end of the junction does not line up with germline, which may come from a read error. The chain carries TRBV19 and TRBJ2-7; 7 positions match TRBD2. There are 9 residues in the CDR3. The germline V gene has CDR1 LNHDA and CDR2 SQIVND (reference sequence). The CDR3 bases are TGTGCTAGATCCGCGGGACTACACTTC. Amino acids: CARSAGLHF.

The chain couples TRBV15 to TRBJ2-7; 8 bases line up with TRBD1. This CDR3 is 14 amino acids long. V was clipped by 3 bases and J by 7 bases; unmatched bases: 8. CDR1 and CDR2 (germline): LNHNV, YYDKDF (reference sequence). The CDR3 spells CATSRYQGAEEQYF. The CDR3 DNA follows: TGTGCCACCAGCAGGTACCAGGGGGCGGAGGAGCAGTACTTC.

Concerning this clone: Relative to the germline gene, one junction end is altered; a read error may explain this. CDR3 loop: CASSLWGAQETQYF. The DNA for the CDR3 is TGTGCCAGCAGCTTATGGGGCGCGCAAGAGACCCAGTACTTC. The chain carries TRBV28 and TRBJ2-5; D is perhaps TRBD1 (5 bases). CDR3 length equals 14 residues. Germline CDR1 is MDHEN and CDR2 is SYDVKM.

This chain links TRBV4-3 with TRBJ1-6; no clear D gene. The CDR3 extends over 18 amino acids. Trimming shortened V by 0 bases and J by 0 bases, and 12 bases separated the two germline ends. CDR1 and CDR2 from the germline V gene are LGHNA and YSLEER. The CDR3 coding sequence is TGCGCCAGCAGCCAAGACTTCGACATATCCTCCTATAATTCACCCCTCCACTTT. This encodes CASSQDFDISSYNSPLHF.

The chain links TRBV9 to TRBJ1-5, with D possibly TRBD1 on 5 matching bases. The CDR3 sequence is 15 residues long. Germline V gives CDR1 SGDLS, CDR2 YYNGEE. Trimming removed 0 bases from V and 6 bases from J, with 13 bases in between. The CDR3 reads CASSVDGRVRQPQHF. CDR3 nucleotide sequence: TGTGCCAGCAGCGTAGACGGCAGGGTACGTCAGCCCCAGCATTTT.

The CDR3 is CASSPQQGLNYEQYF. The CDR3 bases are TGTGCCAGCTCACCACAACAGGGTTTAAACTACGAGCAGTACTTC. The V and J genes are TRBV18 and TRBJ2-7; D possibly corresponds to TRBD1 (6 bases). Trimming cost V 1 base and J 3 bases, with 13 bases left between them. CDR3 length: 15 residues. Germline CDR1 reads KGHSH; CDR2 reads LQKENI.

This chain links TRBV11-2 with TRBJ2-7; D may be TRBD2 (6 bases). This CDR3 has 13 amino acids. Trimming took off 10 bases at V and 5 bases at J, with 18 bases between the two ends. Looked up from germline, CDR1 is SGHAT and CDR2 is FQNNGV. The chain's CDR3 is CATGRGKGHEQYF. DNA for the CDR3: TGTGCCACAGGGCGGGGTAAGGGCCACGAGCAGTACTTC.

The table lists this clone with a few counts. The rearrangement links TRBV3-1 (or the pseudogene TRBV3-2) to TRBJ1-5, with D tentatively TRBD1 (6 bases). Trimming cost V 5 bases and J 3 bases, with 11 bases left between them. The germline CDR1 and CDR2 sequences are LGHDT and YNNKEL (reference sequence). CDR3 length equals 14 residues. The CDR3 protein is CASSRTAYNQPQHF. The CDR3 nucleotides are TGTGCCAGCAGCAGGACAGCCTACAATCAGCCCCAGCATTTT.